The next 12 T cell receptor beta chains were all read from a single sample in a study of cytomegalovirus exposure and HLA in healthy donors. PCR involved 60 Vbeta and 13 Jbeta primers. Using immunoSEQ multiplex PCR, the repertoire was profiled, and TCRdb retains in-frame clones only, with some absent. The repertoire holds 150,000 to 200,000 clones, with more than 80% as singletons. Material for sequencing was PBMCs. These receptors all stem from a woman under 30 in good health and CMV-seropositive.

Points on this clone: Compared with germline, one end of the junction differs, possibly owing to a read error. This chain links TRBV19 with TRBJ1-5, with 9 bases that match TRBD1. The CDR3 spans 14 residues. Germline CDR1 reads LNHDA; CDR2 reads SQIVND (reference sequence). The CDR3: CASSRGQGGQPQHF. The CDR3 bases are TGTGCCAGCAGTAGGGGACAGGGAGGTCAGCCCCAGCATTTT.

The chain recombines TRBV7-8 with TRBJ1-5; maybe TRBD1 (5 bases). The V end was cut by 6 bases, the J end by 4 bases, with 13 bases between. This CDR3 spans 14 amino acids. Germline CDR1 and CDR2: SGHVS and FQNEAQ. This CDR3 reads CASSETEFNQPQHF. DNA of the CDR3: TGTGCCAGCAGTGAGACAGAATTTAATCAGCCCCAGCATTTT.

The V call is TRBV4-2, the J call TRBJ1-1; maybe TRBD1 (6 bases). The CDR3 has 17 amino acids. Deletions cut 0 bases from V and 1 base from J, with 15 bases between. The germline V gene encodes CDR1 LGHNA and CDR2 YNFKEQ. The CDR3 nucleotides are TGTGCCAGCAGCCAAGATCTGGGCAGGGGCAAGAACACTGAAGCTTTCTTT. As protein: CASSQDLGRGKNTEAFF.

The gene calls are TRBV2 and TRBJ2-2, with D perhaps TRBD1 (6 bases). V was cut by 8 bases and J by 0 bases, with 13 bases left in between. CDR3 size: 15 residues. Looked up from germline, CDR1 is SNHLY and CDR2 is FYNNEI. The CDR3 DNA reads TGTGCCAGCTCTCAGGGGTCGGCGAACACCGGGGAGCTGTTTTTT. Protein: CASSQGSANTGELFF.

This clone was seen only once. CDR3 amino acids: CASSLNRGYDYGYTF. DNA for the CDR3: TGTGCCAGCAGTTTAAACAGGGGGTACGACTATGGCTACACCTTC. The rearrangement uses TRBV28 and TRBJ1-2; 8 nucleotides line up with TRBD1. CDR3 length equals 15 residues. J lost 3 bases, V lost 2 bases, and 5 bases had no gene match. Germline CDR1 and CDR2: MDHEN and SYDVKM.

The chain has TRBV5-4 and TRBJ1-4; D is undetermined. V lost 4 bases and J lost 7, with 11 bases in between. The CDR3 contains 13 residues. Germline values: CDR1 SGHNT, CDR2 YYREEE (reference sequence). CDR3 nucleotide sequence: TGTGCCAGCAGCCCCTCGGGTGTTGAAAAACTGTTTTTT. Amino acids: CASSPSGVEKLFF.

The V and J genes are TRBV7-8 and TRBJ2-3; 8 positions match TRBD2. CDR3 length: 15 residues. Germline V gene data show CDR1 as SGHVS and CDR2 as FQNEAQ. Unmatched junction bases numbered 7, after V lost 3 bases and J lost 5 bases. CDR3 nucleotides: TGTGCCAGCAGCTTGGGGGGACTAGTGGTAGATACGCAGTATTTT. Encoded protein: CASSLGGLVVDTQYF.

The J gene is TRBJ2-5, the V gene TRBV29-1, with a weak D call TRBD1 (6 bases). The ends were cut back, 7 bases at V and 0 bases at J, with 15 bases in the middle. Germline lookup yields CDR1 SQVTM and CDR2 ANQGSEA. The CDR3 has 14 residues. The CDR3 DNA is TGCAGCGGCCTACTGGACAGTTACCAAGAGACCCAGTACTTC. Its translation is CSGLLDSYQETQYF. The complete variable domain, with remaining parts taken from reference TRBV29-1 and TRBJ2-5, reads SAVISQKPSRDICQRGTSLTIQCQVDSQVTMMFWYRQQPGQSLTLIATANQGSEATYESGFVIDKFPISRPNLTFSTLTVSNMSPEDSSIYLCSGLLDSYQETQYFGPGTRLLVL.

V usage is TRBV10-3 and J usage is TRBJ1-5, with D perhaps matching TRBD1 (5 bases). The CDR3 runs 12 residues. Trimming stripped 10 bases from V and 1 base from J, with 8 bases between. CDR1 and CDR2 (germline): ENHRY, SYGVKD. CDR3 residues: CATGESNQPQHF. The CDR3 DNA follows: TGTGCCACGGGGGAAAGCAATCAGCCCCAGCATTTT.

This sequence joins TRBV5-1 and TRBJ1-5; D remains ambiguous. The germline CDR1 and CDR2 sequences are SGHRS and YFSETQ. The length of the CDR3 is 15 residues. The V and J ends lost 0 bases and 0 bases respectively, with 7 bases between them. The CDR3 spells CASSLGGYSNQPQHF. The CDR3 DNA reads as TGCGCCAGCAGCTTGGGAGGGTATAGCAATCAGCCCCAGCATTTT.

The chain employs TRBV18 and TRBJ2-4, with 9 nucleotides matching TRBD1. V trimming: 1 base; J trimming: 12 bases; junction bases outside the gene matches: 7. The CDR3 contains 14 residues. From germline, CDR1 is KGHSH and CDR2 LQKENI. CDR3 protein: CASSPLEGQGTQYF. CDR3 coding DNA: TGTGCCAGCTCACCACTTGAGGGACAGGGAACTCAGTACTTC.

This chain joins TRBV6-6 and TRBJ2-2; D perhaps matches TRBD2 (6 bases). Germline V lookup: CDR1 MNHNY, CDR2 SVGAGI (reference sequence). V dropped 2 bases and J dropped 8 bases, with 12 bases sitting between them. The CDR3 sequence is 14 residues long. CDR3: CASSYGGEVGELFF. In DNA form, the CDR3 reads TGTGCCAGCAGTTACGGCGGGGAGGTAGGGGAGCTGTTTTTT.